This T cell receptor (beta chain) was observed in a study of human thymus T cells. Study-level points and caveats: Overlap was high between thymic repertoires from unrelated individuals, as reported in related research. Thymic and blood repertoires seemed to show skewed V and J gene use.

As to this clone: Its target is unknown.

Thymus tissue was removed during corrective cardiac surgery. Donors were healthy Finnish infants having corrective surgery for congenital heart defects. Sequenced by immunoSEQ multiplex PCR; TCRdb stores in-frame clones only, minus some. The data contain fewer than 90,000 clones, around 96% of them seen just once; the ten biggest clones take up approximately 0.03%. V dropped 5 bases and J dropped 7 bases, with 26 bases sitting between them. CDR1 SEHNR and CDR2 FQNEAQ come from the germline V gene (reference sequence). The CDR3 has 17 residues. The sequencing sample was made of thymus tissue. The chain combines TRBV7-9 with TRBJ1-1, with a possible D match to TRBD1 (6 bases). The sequence derives from a boy in the first two years of life with a congenital heart defect but otherwise immunologically healthy. DNA of the CDR3: TGTGCCAGCAGCCGGGGACACCCCTACTTCTGGTACGGTGAAGCTTTCTTT. This sequence encodes CASSRGHPYFWYGEAFF. Complete variable domain (other parts from reference TRBV7-9 and TRBJ1-1): DTGVSQNPRHKITKRGQNVTFRCDPISEHNRLYWYRQTLGQGPEFLTYFQNEAQLEKSRLLSDRFSAERPKGSFSTLEIQRTEQGDSAMYLCASSRGHPYFWYGEAFFGQGTRLTVV.